These T cell receptor beta chains were read from a single sample in a study of beta chain features in type 1 diabetes. Here immunoSEQ multiplex PCR was the method, and the copy in TCRdb shows in-frame clones only, minus some. The sample has a few hundred thousand clones, 9.6% seen once. The sequencing sample was made of central memory CD4+ T cells from blood. The receptors here all came from a man aged 30 to 45 with type 1 diabetes. Each CDR3 is given with its conserved first and last residue. Each record gives: D gene, V gene, clone size, J gene, CDR3 protein, CDR3 DNA. The D gene is left open where the match is weak. The size of a clone is reported for some rows only, either as once, few or many, or as a class for expanded clones.

d_call: NA; v_call: TRBV7-7; clone_size: few; j_call: TRBJ2-5; cdr3_aa: CASSLAQGDAQETQYF; cdr3_nt: TGTGCCAGCAGCTTAGCGCAAGGAGACGCACAAGAGACCCAGTACTTC
d_call: TRBD1; v_call: TRBV11-2; clone_size: NA; j_call: TRBJ1-3; cdr3_aa: CASRDRALSGNTIYF; cdr3_nt: TGTGCCAGCAGAGACAGGGCTCTCTCTGGAAACACCATATATTTT
d_call: NA; v_call: TRBV20-1; clone_size: few; j_call: TRBJ2-3; cdr3_aa: CSAQIDTQYF; cdr3_nt: TGCAGTGCCCAGATAGATACGCAGTATTTT
d_call: NA; v_call: TRBV7-8; clone_size: once; j_call: TRBJ2-7; cdr3_aa: CASSPRVEQYF; cdr3_nt: TGTGCCAGCAGCCCCAGGGTCGAGCAGTACTTC
d_call: NA; v_call: TRBV2; clone_size: many; j_call: TRBJ1-1; cdr3_aa: CASSDQGNTEAFF; cdr3_nt: TGTGCCAGCAGCGACCAGGGGAACACTGAAGCTTTCTTT
d_call: NA; v_call: TRBV27; clone_size: NA; j_call: TRBJ2-3; cdr3_aa: CASSSVLRSGDTQYF; cdr3_nt: TGTGCCAGCAGTTCAGTTCTCAGGAGTGGAGATACGCAGTATTTT
d_call: TRBD2; v_call: TRBV27; clone_size: NA; j_call: TRBJ2-7; cdr3_aa: CASSRGVAGWSSYEQYF; cdr3_nt: TGTGCCAGCAGTCGTGGGGTAGCGGGGTGGAGCTCCTACGAGCAGTACTTC
d_call: NA; v_call: TRBV27; clone_size: NA; j_call: TRBJ1-5; cdr3_aa: CASSSPGNNQPQHF; cdr3_nt: TGTGCCAGCAGTTCCCCGGGAAACAATCAGCCCCAGCATTTT
d_call: NA; v_call: TRBV5-1; clone_size: few; j_call: TRBJ1-1; cdr3_aa: CASSLWGVNTEAFF; cdr3_nt: TGCGCCAGCAGCTTGTGGGGGGTGAACACTGAAGCTTTCTTT
d_call: NA; v_call: TRBV6-5; clone_size: NA; j_call: TRBJ2-1; cdr3_aa: CASTPQGYNEQFF; cdr3_nt: TGTGCCAGCACACCGCAGGGGTACAATGAGCAGTTCTTC
d_call: TRBD1; v_call: TRBV28; clone_size: few; j_call: TRBJ2-5; cdr3_aa: CASGNSAGGSETQYF; cdr3_nt: TGTGCCAGCGGGAACTCCGCAGGGGGCTCAGAGACCCAGTACTTC
d_call: NA; v_call: TRBV30; clone_size: few; j_call: TRBJ1-5; cdr3_aa: CAWSRWRGERFNQPQHF; cdr3_nt: TGTGCCTGGAGTAGGTGGAGGGGAGAGAGGTTCAATCAGCCCCAGCATTTT